This T cell receptor beta chain was found in a study of cytomegalovirus exposure and HLA in healthy donors. The PCR ran on 60 Vbeta and 13 Jbeta primers. TCRdb keeps only in-frame clones here, not all; method: immunoSEQ multiplex PCR. The sample holds approximately 61,000 clones. The germline V gene has CDR1 MNHEY and CDR2 SVGAGI. CDR3 length: 11 residues. V was cut by 5 bases and J by 6 bases, with 7 bases left in between. The TCR comes from a young woman in good health and CMV-seronegative. This chain links TRBV6-5 with TRBJ1-1; D perhaps matches TRBD1 (5 bases). Sequencing was performed on PBMCs. CDR3 residues: CASSRGAEAFF. CDR3 DNA: TGTGCCAGCAGTAGGGGTGCTGAAGCTTTCTTT.